The rows below give T cell receptor beta chains drawn from one sample of a study of blood T cell repertoires in COVID-19. Sequencing used immunoSEQ multiplex PCR; TCRdb keeps in-frame clones, though not all of them. The sample includes approximately 140,000 clones, approximately 83% of them seen just once. The sample consisted of peripheral blood. The receptor set was obtained from a human donor in a cohort sampled during active COVID-19. Both conserved end residues are part of each CDR3. Fields, in order: clone size, D gene, V gene, J gene, CDR3 DNA, CDR3 protein. The D gene is left open where the match is weak. A clone size is listed for some rows: how often the clone was seen (once, few, many), or a class if it is expanded.

size: -; D: TRBD1; V: TRBV4-2; J: TRBJ2-2; DNA: TGTGCCAGCAGCCAATACGGACAGGGTGGCGGGGAGCTGTTTTTT; CDR3: CASSQYGQGGGELFF
size: -; D: -; V: TRBV27; J: TRBJ1-5; DNA: TGTGCCAGCAGCCTCACTTATAGCAATCAGCCCCAGCATTTT; CDR3: CASSLTYSNQPQHF
size: -; D: -; V: TRBV12-5; J: TRBJ1-1; DNA: TGTGCTAGTCGGGAAACCCAGAACACTGAAGCTTTCTTT; CDR3: CASRETQNTEAFF
size: -; D: -; V: TRBV5-4; J: TRBJ2-7; DNA: TGTGCCAGCAGCGAGTTCGACGAGCAGTACTTC; CDR3: CASSEFDEQYF
size: -; D: -; V: TRBV6-6; J: TRBJ1-2; DNA: TGTGCCAGCAGGTTACAGGGAAATGGCTACACCTTC; CDR3: CASRLQGNGYTF
size: -; D: -; V: TRBV5-1; J: TRBJ2-3; DNA: TGCGCCAGCAGCTATGAGAATCGTCGTACAGATACGCAGTATTTT; CDR3: CASSYENRRTDTQYF
size: -; D: -; V: TRBV7-2; J: TRBJ1-2; DNA: TGTGCCAGCAGCTTAGCGCCAGGGGAGGGCTATGGCTACACCTTC; CDR3: CASSLAPGEGYGYTF
size: -; D: TRBD1; V: TRBV27; J: TRBJ1-5; DNA: TGTGCCAGCAGTGCAGAAGGACAGGTCCTAAATCAGCCCCAGCATTTT; CDR3: CASSAEGQVLNQPQHF
size: -; D: -; V: TRBV28; J: TRBJ2-2; DNA: TGTGCCAGCGGGAGGGGGGGAAACACCGGGGAGCTGTTTTTT; CDR3: CASGRGGNTGELFF
size: -; D: TRBD1; V: TRBV12-5; J: TRBJ1-4; DNA: TGTGCTAGTCGACGGGACAGGGCTAATGAAAAACTGTTTTTT; CDR3: CASRRDRANEKLFF
size: -; D: -; V: TRBV19; J: TRBJ2-7; DNA: TGTGCCAGTAGTATTCGACAGTACTCCTACGAGCAGTACTTC; CDR3: CASSIRQYSYEQYF
size: -; D: TRBD2; V: TRBV28; J: TRBJ2-5; DNA: TGTGCCAGCAGTCCCGGACTAGCAGGGGAGACCCAGTACTTC; CDR3: CASSPGLAGETQYF
size: -; D: TRBD1; V: TRBV9; J: TRBJ2-3; DNA: TGTGCCAGCAGCCCGGGGACAGCCCTCAATAGTACGCAGTATTTT; CDR3: CASSPGTALNSTQYF
size: -; D: -; V: TRBV29-1; J: TRBJ2-1; DNA: TGCAGCGCTTTACTAGATGTCTCCTACAATGAGCAGTTCTTC; CDR3: CSALLDVSYNEQFF
size: -; D: -; V: TRBV20-1; J: TRBJ2-1; DNA: TGCAGTGCCAGTCCCGGAGGGTACATCAATGAGCAGTTCTTC; CDR3: CSASPGGYINEQFF
size: -; D: -; V: TRBV6-1; J: TRBJ1-1; DNA: TGTGCCAGCAGTGGGGGGCTGAGTGGTTTGAACACTGAAGCTTTCTTT; CDR3: CASSGGLSGLNTEAFF
size: -; D: -; V: TRBV3-1/TRBV3-2; J: TRBJ2-3; DNA: TGTGCCAGCAGCGGAGGTCACAGCACAGATACGCAGTATTTT; CDR3: CASSGGHSTDTQYF
size: -; D: TRBD2; V: TRBV11-2; J: TRBJ2-1; DNA: TGTGCCAGCAGCTCGAGACTAGCGGGAGCCGGTGAGCAGTTCTTC; CDR3: CASSSRLAGAGEQFF
size: -; D: -; V: TRBV19; J: TRBJ2-1; DNA: TGTGCCAGTACCCCACCGGACAGATACAATGAGCAGTTCTTC; CDR3: CASTPPDRYNEQFF
size: -; D: TRBD1; V: TRBV7-2; J: TRBJ2-5; DNA: TGTGCCAGCAGGGGGACAGGGGGTCAAGAGACCCAGTACTTC; CDR3: CASRGTGGQETQYF
size: -; D: TRBD1; V: TRBV18; J: TRBJ2-5; DNA: TGTGCCAGCTCACCCACCCCCCCCGCAGGGGGCCTAGAGACCCAGTACTTC; CDR3: CASSPTPPAGGLETQYF
size: -; D: -; V: TRBV4-1; J: TRBJ1-5; DNA: TGCGCCAGCAGCCAAGTGAACAATAATCAGCCCCAGCATTTT; CDR3: CASSQVNNNQPQHF
size: -; D: TRBD2; V: TRBV5-1; J: TRBJ2-1; DNA: TGCGCCAGCAGCCCCGGGGGAGGGGAAAATGAGCAGTTCTTC; CDR3: CASSPGGGENEQFF
size: -; D: -; V: TRBV6-5; J: TRBJ2-1; DNA: TGTGCCAGCACCCCTGACGGTCTAGCCACGAATGAGCAGTTCTTC; CDR3: CASTPDGLATNEQFF
size: -; D: -; V: TRBV7-3; J: TRBJ1-5; DNA: TGTGCCAGCAGCTTAAATCCAAATCAGCCCCAGCATTTT; CDR3: CASSLNPNQPQHF
size: -; D: TRBD2; V: TRBV5-1; J: TRBJ2-5; DNA: TGCGCCAGCAGCTTGGGGGTAGCGGGAGGTCGGAGTGGGACCCAGTACTTC; CDR3: CASSLGVAGGRSGTQYF
size: -; D: -; V: TRBV10-3; J: TRBJ1-1; DNA: TGTGCCATCAGTGAGAAACAGATGAACACTGAAGCTTTCTTT; CDR3: CAISEKQMNTEAFF
size: -; D: -; V: TRBV7-7; J: TRBJ2-3; DNA: TGTGCTAGCAGCTCCTCCCCCGGGGGAGATACGCAGTATTTT; CDR3: CASSSSPGGDTQYF
size: -; D: -; V: TRBV6-5; J: TRBJ2-1; DNA: TGTGCCAGCGGGGCTTGGGGACAATACAATGAGCAGTTCTTC; CDR3: CASGAWGQYNEQFF
size: -; D: -; V: TRBV28; J: TRBJ2-3; DNA: TGTGCCAGCAGCGGAACCGACAGCCCTAGCGGCACAGATACGCAGTATTTT; CDR3: CASSGTDSPSGTDTQYF
size: -; D: TRBD2; V: TRBV19; J: TRBJ2-3; DNA: TGTGCCAGTAGTATAGACCCCGTAGCATGGCGGGAGGGTGATACGCAGTATTTT; CDR3: CASSIDPVAWREGDTQYF
size: -; D: TRBD2; V: TRBV6-2/TRBV6-3; J: TRBJ2-5; DNA: TGTGCCAGCAGTCCCTTAGCGGGAGAAGAGACCCAGTACTTC; CDR3: CASSPLAGEETQYF
size: -; D: TRBD1; V: TRBV29-1; J: TRBJ2-1; DNA: TGCAGCGTTGATCCCAGGGACAGCTACAATGAGCAGTTCTTC; CDR3: CSVDPRDSYNEQFF
size: -; D: -; V: TRBV6-5; J: TRBJ2-7; DNA: TGTGCCAGCAGTCGGAGCGCCCCCGCAACCTACGAGCAGTACTTC; CDR3: CASSRSAPATYEQYF
size: -; D: TRBD1; V: TRBV18; J: TRBJ1-2; DNA: TGTGCCAGCTCGCCCGGGACAGACTATGGCTACACCTTC; CDR3: CASSPGTDYGYTF
size: -; D: -; V: TRBV21-1; J: TRBJ2-3; DNA: TGTGCCAGCAGCGAAACCCCGGGAGGCCCTCCTAGCACAGATACGCAGTATTTT; CDR3: CASSETPGGPPSTDTQYF
size: few; D: TRBD1; V: TRBV5-1; J: TRBJ2-2; DNA: TGCGCCAGCAGCCGGGACAGGCCGAACACCGGGGAGCTGTTTTTT; CDR3: CASSRDRPNTGELFF
size: -; D: -; V: TRBV9; J: TRBJ1-2; DNA: TGTGCCAGCAGCCCCCCCGGACAGATCTATGGCTACACCTTC; CDR3: CASSPPGQIYGYTF
size: -; D: TRBD2; V: TRBV7-2; J: TRBJ2-1; DNA: TGTGCCAGCAGCTTAGCGGGTAGCGGGAGCATTGAGCAGTTCTTC; CDR3: CASSLAGSGSIEQFF